The 24 T cell receptor beta chains below were found in one sample sequenced in a study of T cells in Graves' hyperthyroidism and ophthalmopathy. Amplification of TCR beta CDR3 regions used RNA as the template. The TCR CDR3 first-round RT-PCR relied on the HTBI primer set. TCRdb redid the calling of the multiplex PCR reads with MiXCR, one entry per CDR3 protein. This sample has 300,000 to 450,000 distinct CDR3 sequences; approximately 15% occur once, and the top ten carry approximately 32%. Sequences were obtained from blood. The source is a young woman with Graves' hyperthyroidism.

This clonotype has more than one count but fewer than ten. CDR3 region: CASGENRGNTGELFF. CDR3 bases: TGCGCCAGTGGGGAAAACAGGGGTAACACCGGGGAGCTGTTTTTT. J is TRBJ2-2 and V is TRBV5-1, with 7 positions matching TRBD1. The junction had 9 bases not matched to a gene; V was cut back by 8 bases and J by 2 bases. The germline CDR1 and CDR2 sequences are SGHRS and YFSETQ. This CDR3 comprises 15 residues.

This clonotype was observed many times. This chain uses TRBV20-1 with TRBJ2-7; D is possibly TRBD2 (7 bases). There are 17 residues in the CDR3. Germline-derived CDR1 and CDR2 are DFQATT and SNEGSKA (reference sequence). V lost 0 bases to trimming and J lost 6 bases, with 24 bases between them. The CDR3 loop reads CSARDPRGDTTMGEQYF. Written as DNA, the CDR3 is TGCAGTGCTAGAGATCCCCGGGGGGACACGACTATGGGCGAGCAGTACTTC.

There are many counts of this clonotype. The V call is TRBV12-3 or TRBV12-4, the J call TRBJ2-7, with a weak D call TRBD1 (5 bases). The CDR3 runs to 13 residues. Trimming shortened V by 1 base and J by 3 bases, and 7 bases separated the two germline ends. As DNA, the CDR3 is TGTGCCAGCAGTTTAGTGCAGGGCTACGAGCAGTACTTC. Translating it yields CASSLVQGYEQYF.

CDR3 loop: CSVGDSYYEQYF. CDR3 in DNA: TGCAGCGTTGGAGACTCATACTACGAGCAGTACTTC. The rearrangement links TRBV29-1 to TRBJ2-7, with D unresolved. Trimming stripped 4 bases from V and 3 bases from J, with 10 bases between. The germline V gene has CDR1 SQVTM and CDR2 ANQGSEA. The CDR3 totals 12 residues.

The chain has TRBV19 and TRBJ1-2; D is perhaps TRBD1 (6 bases). Germline V gene lookup returns CDR1 LNHDA and CDR2 SQIVND (reference sequence). V lost 3 bases, J lost 7 bases, and 21 bases lay in between. The CDR3 contains 16 residues. This CDR3 is CASSINPIRGRGGYTF. The CDR3 bases are TGTGCCAGTAGTATTAACCCCATCAGGGGTAGAGGTGGCTACACCTTC.

The sample holds a few counts of this clonotype. The chain is built from TRBV20-1 and TRBJ2-2, with 7 bases aligning to TRBD1. The CDR3 extends over 16 amino acids. Germline-derived CDR1 and CDR2 are DFQATT and SNEGSKA (reference sequence). V shed 5 bases, J shed 5 bases, and the junction held 14 bases outside the gene matches. The CDR3 DNA reads TGCAGTGCTCGGGCGTTAGGCAGGGGGTATACCGGGGAGCTGTTTTTT. This codes for CSARALGRGYTGELFF.

This clonotype showed up just a few times. This may arise from a read error, as a much more abundant clone is one base away. In nucleotides, the CDR3 is TGTGCCAGCAGCTTAGCCGGGCACACTGAAGCTTTCTTT. Amino acid sequence: CASSLAGHTEAFF. The chain employs TRBV7-8 and TRBJ1-1; the D is unclear. Germline V CDR1 and CDR2: SGHVS, FQNEAQ. The ends were cut back, 0 bases at V and 3 bases at J, with 5 bases in the middle. This CDR3 comprises 13 residues.

V usage is TRBV5-8 and J usage is TRBJ2-7; 9 bases are shared with TRBD2. CDR3 length equals 19 residues. V was pared by 4 bases and J by 0 bases, with 17 bases of the junction left unmatched. The germline V gene has CDR1 SGHTS and CDR2 YDEGEE. DNA for the CDR3: TGTGCCAGCAGCGGGCTTATGACTAGCGGACATGTTAGCTCCTACGAGCAGTACTTC. This translates into CASSGLMTSGHVSSYEQYF.

The genes are TRBV6-2 or TRBV6-3 and TRBJ2-2, with D perhaps being TRBD1 or TRBD2 (6 bases each). CDR1 is MNHEY and CDR2 is SVGEGT in the germline V gene. The CDR3 spans 16 residues. Trimming cost V 2 bases and J 4 bases, with 14 bases left between them. The CDR3 DNA reads as TGTGCCAGCAGTTACAGTACAGGGAGGCCCACCGGGGAGCTGTTTTTT. Protein product: CASSYSTGRPTGELFF.

This clonotype was counted ten times or more. The rearrangement joins TRBV28 to TRBJ1-2; weak D call: TRBD1 (6 bases). Germline assignment: CDR1 MDHEN and CDR2 SYDVKM. The germline V and J ends were trimmed by 3 bases and 2 bases, with 16 bases remaining between them. This CDR3 has 16 residues. The CDR3, as DNA: TGTGCCAGCAGTTTTTCGGGGCTGGGGGCAAACTATGGCTACACCTTC. It translates to CASSFSGLGANYGYTF.

The chain has TRBV20-1 and TRBJ1-5, with D tentatively TRBD1 (5 bases). Looked up from germline, CDR1 is DFQATT and CDR2 is SNEGSKA (reference sequence). Trimming pared 3 bases from V and 8 bases from J, leaving 11 bases between. CDR3 size: 12 residues. For the CDR3, the DNA is TGCAGTGCTAGTTCCTGGGGGGAGCCCCAGCATTTT. Translation gives CSASSWGEPQHF.

The chain employs TRBV7-9 and TRBJ2-6; 7 nucleotides align to TRBD1. Unmatched junction bases numbered 4, after V lost 2 bases and J lost 0 bases. The length of the CDR3 is 17 residues. Germline assignment: CDR1 SEHNR and CDR2 FQNEAQ (reference sequence). The CDR3 here is CASSLLGQSSGANVLTF. The CDR3 coding sequence is TGTGCCAGCAGCTTATTGGGACAGAGCTCTGGGGCCAACGTCCTGACTTTC.

The CDR3 DNA follows: TGTGCCAGCAGCTTGGCCGGTTGGGCCAACACTGAAGCTTTCTTT. This encodes CASSLAGWANTEAFF. V gene TRBV5-6 combines with J gene TRBJ1-1, with no clear D. Germline V lookup: CDR1 SGHDT, CDR2 YYEEEE. This CDR3 region has 15 residues. Trimming took 0 bases from V and 2 from J, leaving 11 bases between them.

This chain joins TRBV2 and TRBJ1-5; TRBD1 matches 7 bases. CDR3 size: 13 residues. Germline V CDR1 and CDR2: SNHLY, FYNNEI. With V trimmed by 7 bases and J by 9 bases, 9 bases remained unmatched. The CDR3 coding sequence is TGTGCCAGCAAGGGGGCAGGTGAACGGCCCCAGCATTTT. Its translation: CASKGAGERPQHF.

V is TRBV6-1 and J is TRBJ1-6, with D hard to call. This CDR3 comprises 13 residues. Germline V gene data show CDR1 as MNHNS and CDR2 as SASEGT. The V end was cut by 7 bases, the J end by 7 bases, with 11 bases between. CDR3 bases: TGTGCCAGCATGCTCGACTGGAATTCACCCCTCCACTTT. It encodes CASMLDWNSPLHF.

This clonotype appeared many times. The chain uses TRBV11-2 and TRBJ1-6; no firm D call. CDR3 length: 14 amino acids. The V and J ends lost 3 bases and 9 bases respectively, with 12 bases between them. CDR1 and CDR2 (germline): SGHAT, FQNNGV. This CDR3 reads CASSLTLNGSPLHF. CDR3 sequence (DNA): TGTGCCAGCAGCTTGACCCTCAACGGTTCACCCCTCCACTTT.

A few counts support this clonotype. This chain links TRBV15 with TRBJ1-2; maybe TRBD1 (5 bases). Trimming shortened V by 1 base and J by 3 bases, and 9 bases separated the two germline ends. The CDR3 totals 14 residues. Germline V gene lookup returns CDR1 LNHNV and CDR2 YYDKDF (reference sequence). CDR3 nucleotide sequence: TGTGCCACCAGCAGAGCGAAGACAGACTATGGCTACACCTTC. This encodes CATSRAKTDYGYTF.

This CDR3 reads CASSQDNRGGGTQYF. Here the CDR3 DNA reads TGTGCCAGCAGCCAAGATAATAGGGGGGGGGGCACGCAGTATTTT. The chain employs TRBV4-2 and TRBJ2-3; the D gene is possibly TRBD2 (7 bases). Trimming removed 0 bases from V and 9 bases from J, with 16 bases in between. The CDR3 loop spans 15 amino acids. Germline CDR1 and CDR2: LGHNA and YNFKEQ.

This clonotype was observed a handful of times. In DNA, the CDR3 is TGTGCCAGCATACTAGCGAATACCTACAATGAGCAGTTCTTC. Translated: CASILANTYNEQFF. J is TRBJ2-1 and V is TRBV12-3 or TRBV12-4; 7 bases are shared with TRBD2. The V segment lost 7 bases and the J segment 2 bases; nucleotides outside the gene matches: 5. The CDR3 sequence is 14 residues long.

This chain connects TRBV2 to TRBJ2-1; 11 nucleotides line up with TRBD2. Per the germline V gene, CDR1 is SNHLY and CDR2 is FYNNEI. The CDR3 extends over 15 amino acids. With V trimmed by 6 bases and J by 2 bases, 3 bases remained unmatched. The CDR3 DNA follows: TGTGCCAGCAGCGCTAGCGGGAGGACCTACAATGAGCAGTTCTTC. This encodes CASSASGRTYNEQFF.

This clonotype has a count of ten or more. The chain uses TRBV5-4 and TRBJ2-1; 10 nucleotides line up with TRBD2. After removal of 4 bases from V and 6 bases from J, the junction contained 7 bases not matched to a gene. The CDR3 spans 15 residues. Looked up from germline, CDR1 is SGHNT and CDR2 is YYREEE (reference sequence). This chain's CDR3 is CASSLGVAGGNEQFF. The CDR3 region has the DNA TGTGCCAGCAGCCTCGGGGTAGCGGGAGGCAATGAGCAGTTCTTC.

This clonotype has a handful of counts. The chain has TRBV7-9 and TRBJ2-7, with a weak D call TRBD2 (6 bases). Trimming removed 4 bases from V and 2 bases from J, with 12 bases in between. The germline V gene encodes CDR1 SEHNR and CDR2 FQNEAQ (reference sequence). The CDR3 consists of 14 residues. CDR3 nucleotides: TGTGCCAGCAGCTCTAAGCGGGCCCCCTACGAGCAGTACTTC. Its protein is CASSSKRAPYEQYF. The variable domain in full, with the rest retrieved from reference TRBV7-9 and TRBJ2-7, is DTGVSQNPRHKITKRGQNVTFRCDPISEHNRLYWYRQTLGQGPEFLTYFQNEAQLEKSRLLSDRFSAERPKGSFSTLEIQRTEQGDSAMYLCASSSKRAPYEQYFGPGTRLTVT.

The chain links TRBV20-1 to TRBJ2-4; TRBD2 matches at 8 bases. Germline trimming cut 2 bases from V and 6 bases from J; bases unmatched to any gene: 9. CDR1 and CDR2 from the germline V gene are DFQATT and SNEGSKA (reference sequence). This CDR3 is built from 15 residues. The CDR3 protein is CSARNPGGAGNIQYF. CDR3 bases: TGCAGTGCTAGAAACCCGGGGGGGGCGGGAAACATTCAGTACTTC.

This clonotype has a count of ten or more. V gene TRBV18 combines with J gene TRBJ1-1; the D gene is possibly TRBD1 (5 bases). The CDR3 length is 12 residues. CDR1 is KGHSH and CDR2 is LQKENI in the germline V gene. V lost 1 base and J 11 bases, leaving 11 bases between the germline ends. The CDR3 nucleotides are TGTGCCAGCTCACCACGCAACTCAGGGGCTTTCTTT. Its translation: CASSPRNSGAFF.